Presented here are 9 T cell receptor beta chains from one specimen sequenced in a study of OX40 agonist ivuxolimab in advanced cancers. The protocol was immunoSEQ multiplex PCR, while the TCRdb copy is restricted to in-frame clones and leaves out a portion. The table includes 60,000 or so clones, 86% detected once. This sample comprised CD4+ or CD8+ T cells sorted from blood, obtained in a trial of the OX40 agonist ivuxolimab. These receptors were collected from an adult with an advanced solid tumor such as melanoma, head and neck, liver or kidney cancer.

V gene TRBV18 combines with J gene TRBJ2-6; 7 nucleotides align to TRBD1. J was trimmed by 4 bases and V by 4 bases; bases with no gene match: 7. The V gene's germline CDR1 is KGHSH and CDR2 LQKENI. The CDR3 is 16 amino acids. CDR3 region: CASSQNRGAGANVLTF. CDR3 nucleotides: TGTGCCAGCTCACAAAACAGGGGAGCCGGGGCCAACGTCCTGACTTTC.

The chain employs TRBV19 and TRBJ1-4; 11 positions match TRBD1. J gave up 5 bases and V 7 bases, and 3 bases lay outside the gene matches. The CDR3 covers 14 residues. CDR1 and CDR2 from the germline V gene are LNHDA and SQIVND (reference sequence). The CDR3 sequence: CASTDRGRNEKLFF. The CDR3 nucleotides read TGTGCCAGTACGGACAGGGGGCGGAATGAAAAACTGTTTTTT. The whole variable domain, filled in from reference TRBV19 and TRBJ1-4, reads DGGITQSPKYLFRKEGQNVTLSCEQNLNHDAMYWYRQDPGQGLRLIYYSQIVNDFQKGDIAEGYSVSREKKESFPLTVTSAQKNPTAFYLCASTDRGRNEKLFFGSGTQLSVL.

The J gene is TRBJ1-1, the V gene TRBV9; possibly TRBD1 for D (5 bases). V was pared by 4 bases and J by 11 bases, with 18 bases between. In germline, CDR1 is SGDLS, CDR2 YYNGEE. CDR3 size: 13 residues. This CDR3 is CASSPRDGGKAFF. CDR3 in DNA: TGTGCCAGCAGCCCCCGGGACGGAGGGAAGGCTTTCTTT.

The chain joins TRBV6-1 to TRBJ1-2; no clear D. Between the trimmed V and J ends, which lost 6 bases and 4 bases, there was a span of 15 bases. This CDR3 region has 14 residues. Germline loops: CDR1 MNHNS, CDR2 SASEGT. For the CDR3, the DNA is TGTGCCAGCAGGACCCCGGAAGTAGGCTATGGCTACACCTTC. It codes for CASRTPEVGYGYTF.

This chain joins TRBV18 and TRBJ2-7; 10 nucleotides line up with TRBD1. CDR3 size: 16 residues. Germline-derived CDR1 and CDR2 are KGHSH and LQKENI. V lost 4 bases and J lost 1; bases outside the gene matches: 7. In DNA, the CDR3 is TGTGCCAGCTCACTAGCCCGGGACAGGGGATCCTACGAGCAGTACTTC. Translated: CASSLARDRGSYEQYF.

In its sample, this clone was seen a few times. The chain has TRBV25-1 and TRBJ1-4, with a tentative D call TRBD1 (6 bases). The V end lost 6 bases, the J end lost 0 bases, and 14 bases lay between the germline ends. CDR3 length: 16 amino acids. Germline CDR1 is MGHDK and CDR2 is SYGVNS. The CDR3 DNA sequence: TGTGCCAGCAGGTCTCAGGGGACTGCAACTAATGAAAAACTGTTTTTT. Protein: CASRSQGTATNEKLFF.

The chain links TRBV18 to TRBJ2-5; 9 bases are shared with TRBD2. From germline, CDR1 is KGHSH and CDR2 LQKENI. The CDR3 extends over 12 amino acids. Unmatched junction bases numbered 3, after V lost 8 bases and J lost 5 bases. The CDR3 here is CASAGGLETQYF. The CDR3 region has the DNA TGTGCCAGCGCGGGGGGGCTGGAGACCCAGTACTTC.

The chain joins TRBV5-1 to TRBJ2-2; D not resolved. CDR1 is SGHRS, CDR2 YFSETQ, per germline. V lost 4 bases and J lost 6, with 10 bases in between. There are 13 residues in the CDR3. Here the CDR3 DNA reads TGCGCCAGCAGCCTAGAATTAGCCGGGGAGCTGTTTTTT. Encoded protein: CASSLELAGELFF.

This clone was picked up a small number of times. The chain is built from TRBV19 and TRBJ1-4, with 10 nucleotides matching TRBD1. Germline-derived CDR1 and CDR2 are LNHDA and SQIVND (reference sequence). This CDR3 region has 15 residues. V shed 4 bases, J shed 7 bases, and the junction held 6 bases outside the gene matches. The CDR3 here is CASSTPGQGTEKLFF. The CDR3, as DNA: TGTGCCAGTAGTACCCCGGGACAGGGGACTGAAAAACTGTTTTTT.